The rows below give T cell receptor beta chains drawn from one sample of a study of blood T cell repertoires in COVID-19. Here immunoSEQ multiplex PCR was the method, and the copy in TCRdb shows in-frame clones only, minus some. The sample includes around 200,000 clones, around 80% of them seen just once. Source material: peripheral blood. These receptors all stem from a woman aged 80 or over with active or convalescent COVID-19. Each CDR3 is given with its conserved first and last residue. The D gene is left open where the match is weak. Clone size is stated in some rows and not others, as once, few, many or a class when expanded.

cdr3_aa: CASSYLSGGLGTQYF
cdr3_nt: TGTGCCAGCAGCTACCTTAGCGGGGGGCTAGGGACCCAGTACTTC
clone_size: once
d_call: TRBD2
v_call: TRBV27
j_call: TRBJ2-5

cdr3_aa: CASSRRGTGEMSYEQYF
cdr3_nt: TGTGCCAGCAGCCGAAGGGGGACAGGGGAAATGTCCTACGAGCAGTACTTC
clone_size: -
d_call: TRBD1
v_call: TRBV7-6
j_call: TRBJ2-7

cdr3_aa: CASSRGTDNYGYTF
cdr3_nt: TGTGCCAGCAGCCGGGGGACAGATAACTATGGCTACACCTTC
clone_size: -
d_call: TRBD1
v_call: TRBV5-4
j_call: TRBJ1-2

cdr3_aa: CATSNTRGTGGTDTQYF
cdr3_nt: TGTGCCACCAGTAACACCCGAGGGACAGGCGGCACAGATACGCAGTATTTT
clone_size: once
d_call: TRBD1
v_call: TRBV24-1
j_call: TRBJ2-3

cdr3_aa: CAISGKGAIEAFF
cdr3_nt: TGTGCCATCAGTGGTAAGGGGGCCATAGAAGCTTTCTTT
clone_size: few
d_call: TRBD1
v_call: TRBV10-3
j_call: TRBJ1-1

cdr3_aa: CASSFTGNNEQFF
cdr3_nt: TGTGCCAGCAGCTTCACAGGGAACAATGAGCAGTTCTTC
clone_size: -
d_call: -
v_call: TRBV9
j_call: TRBJ2-1

cdr3_aa: CSVDPGGNTIYF
cdr3_nt: TGCAGCGTTGACCCCGGTGGAAACACCATATATTTT
clone_size: -
d_call: -
v_call: TRBV29-1
j_call: TRBJ1-3

cdr3_aa: CASSYTPDRSHQETQYF
cdr3_nt: TGTGCCAGCAGTTACACTCCAGACAGGAGTCACCAAGAGACCCAGTACTTC
clone_size: -
d_call: -
v_call: TRBV6-2/TRBV6-3
j_call: TRBJ2-5

cdr3_aa: CASSRDRGGTDTQYF
cdr3_nt: TGTGCCAGCAGCCGGGACAGGGGTGGCACAGATACGCAGTATTTT
clone_size: -
d_call: TRBD1
v_call: TRBV7-8
j_call: TRBJ2-3

cdr3_aa: CASSQVTVSGNTIYF
cdr3_nt: TGCGCCAGCAGCCAAGTAACGGTATCCGGAAACACCATATATTTT
clone_size: -
d_call: -
v_call: TRBV4-3
j_call: TRBJ1-3

cdr3_aa: CASFPAGRPTSTDTQYF
cdr3_nt: TGTGCCAGCTTCCCGGCGGGCAGGCCGACTAGCACAGATACGCAGTATTTT
clone_size: -
d_call: -
v_call: TRBV7-9
j_call: TRBJ2-3